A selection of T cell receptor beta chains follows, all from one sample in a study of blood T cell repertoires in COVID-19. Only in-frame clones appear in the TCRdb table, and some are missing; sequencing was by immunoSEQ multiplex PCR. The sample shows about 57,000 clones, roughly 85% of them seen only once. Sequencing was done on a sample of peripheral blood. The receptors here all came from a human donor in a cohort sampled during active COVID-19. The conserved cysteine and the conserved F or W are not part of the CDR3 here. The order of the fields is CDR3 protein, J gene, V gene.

CDR3 protein: ASSELASKNYEQY
J gene: TRBJ2-7
V gene: TRBV6-1

CDR3 protein: ASSMGQGRQPQH
J gene: TRBJ1-5
V gene: TRBV19

CDR3 protein: ASSPLGGLSEKLF
J gene: TRBJ1-4
V gene: TRBV14

CDR3 protein: ASSEGLWTSGRIGDRTDTQY
J gene: TRBJ2-3
V gene: TRBV2

CDR3 protein: ASSFPGFHTEAF
J gene: TRBJ1-1
V gene: TRBV7-9

CDR3 protein: ASSRGQSGQPQH
J gene: TRBJ1-5
V gene: TRBV4-1

CDR3 protein: ASRDYDTEAF
J gene: TRBJ1-1
V gene: TRBV19

CDR3 protein: ARNALAGVTDTQY
J gene: TRBJ2-3
V gene: TRBV19

CDR3 protein: ASSLGTGYNEQF
J gene: TRBJ2-1
V gene: TRBV28

CDR3 protein: ASSPQAVGGGTGELF
J gene: TRBJ2-2
V gene: TRBV6-6

CDR3 protein: ASSEALDRGSEQY
J gene: TRBJ2-7
V gene: TRBV6-1

CDR3 protein: ASNWQGASNTEAF
J gene: TRBJ1-1
V gene: TRBV5-1

CDR3 protein: ASSYPGQGDYGYT
J gene: TRBJ1-2
V gene: TRBV6-2/TRBV6-3

CDR3 protein: ASSSGGTARTEAF
J gene: TRBJ1-1
V gene: TRBV6-5

CDR3 protein: ASSLLQGHSTDTQY
J gene: TRBJ2-3
V gene: TRBV5-5

CDR3 protein: ASSPPRQDETQY
J gene: TRBJ2-5
V gene: TRBV7-6

CDR3 protein: ASSLTRYEQY
J gene: TRBJ2-7
V gene: TRBV12-3/TRBV12-4

CDR3 protein: ASSEYQGSTYNEQF
J gene: TRBJ2-1
V gene: TRBV25-1

CDR3 protein: ASSPRATPNYEQY
J gene: TRBJ2-7
V gene: TRBV7-8

CDR3 protein: ASSEDPGLAERQF
J gene: TRBJ2-1
V gene: TRBV19

CDR3 protein: ASSQQAGGLGETQY
J gene: TRBJ2-5
V gene: TRBV7-2

CDR3 protein: ASSIGRASYNEQF
J gene: TRBJ2-1
V gene: TRBV19

CDR3 protein: ASSVRQGSDTQY
J gene: TRBJ2-3
V gene: TRBV9

CDR3 protein: ASRLDRGEQY
J gene: TRBJ2-7
V gene: TRBV2

CDR3 protein: ASSLGWLTSQETQY
J gene: TRBJ2-5
V gene: TRBV5-1

CDR3 protein: ASSPRPGLAGVGNIQY
J gene: TRBJ2-4
V gene: TRBV3-1/TRBV3-2

CDR3 protein: ASSRHREWDTGELF
J gene: TRBJ2-2
V gene: TRBV7-2

CDR3 protein: ASSLAWGGGSLTDTQY
J gene: TRBJ2-3
V gene: TRBV7-2

CDR3 protein: ASSGSRGTYEQY
J gene: TRBJ2-7
V gene: TRBV19

CDR3 protein: ASSDDSFYSNQPQH
J gene: TRBJ1-5
V gene: TRBV7-2

CDR3 protein: ASSFGSYTGELF
J gene: TRBJ2-2
V gene: TRBV7-9

CDR3 protein: ASSLASVTTPF
J gene: TRBJ2-1
V gene: TRBV7-8

CDR3 protein: AWSGDYYNEQF
J gene: TRBJ2-1
V gene: TRBV30

CDR3 protein: ASSPLSGEPF
J gene: TRBJ2-1
V gene: TRBV12-3/TRBV12-4

CDR3 protein: ASSYYWGQDLKAF
J gene: TRBJ1-1
V gene: TRBV6-2/TRBV6-3

CDR3 protein: ATSGAKAGGLNTGELF
J gene: TRBJ2-2
V gene: TRBV24-1

CDR3 protein: ASGGRGRTDTQY
J gene: TRBJ2-3
V gene: TRBV19

CDR3 protein: ASSIRTSGRARNEQF
J gene: TRBJ2-1
V gene: TRBV19

CDR3 protein: ASSMSGMGGTEAF
J gene: TRBJ1-1
V gene: TRBV19

CDR3 protein: ASSGRSGAGDTQY
J gene: TRBJ2-3
V gene: TRBV19

CDR3 protein: ASSLASGNSGANVLT
J gene: TRBJ2-6
V gene: TRBV5-1

CDR3 protein: SASKAGLDTEAF
J gene: TRBJ1-1
V gene: TRBV20-1

CDR3 protein: ASSSYGTGGRQPQH
J gene: TRBJ1-5
V gene: TRBV5-8

CDR3 protein: ASSGGGSYEQY
J gene: TRBJ2-7
V gene: TRBV10-2

CDR3 protein: ASSGTGKNIQY
J gene: TRBJ2-4
V gene: TRBV2

CDR3 protein: ASSPRQERNTEAF
J gene: TRBJ1-1
V gene: TRBV7-9

CDR3 protein: ASSPTGYSPLH
J gene: TRBJ1-6
V gene: TRBV27

CDR3 protein: ATSDSRRTSGSIDTGELF
J gene: TRBJ2-2
V gene: TRBV24-1

CDR3 protein: ASSPLGTNEKLF
J gene: TRBJ1-4
V gene: TRBV7-9

CDR3 protein: ASRSSGQGLRETQY
J gene: TRBJ2-5
V gene: TRBV3-1/TRBV3-2

CDR3 protein: AIRGTEYGYT
J gene: TRBJ1-2
V gene: TRBV10-3

CDR3 protein: ASSLTGAENEKLF
J gene: TRBJ1-4
V gene: TRBV7-9

CDR3 protein: ASSFQGAGNTIY
J gene: TRBJ1-3
V gene: TRBV5-5